This T cell receptor (beta chain) appears in the sequencing data of a study of control samples from healthy donors and cancer patients. Clones were sequenced by immunoSEQ multiplex PCR, and TCRdb holds only the in-frame ones, with some missing. The sample lists about 150,000 clones; over 90% were seen once. The CDR3 totals 13 residues. In germline, CDR1 is LGHDT, CDR2 YNNKEL (reference sequence). V lost 3 bases, J lost 6 bases, and 6 bases lay in between. Sequencing used blood. This clonotype was obtained from a man aged 45 to 65 in good health. This chain uses TRBV3-1 (or the pseudogene TRBV3-2) with TRBJ1-6, with D unclear. The CDR3 reads CASSQTFNSPLHF. The CDR3 nucleotides read TGTGCCAGCAGCCAGACTTTTAATTCACCCCTCCACTTT.